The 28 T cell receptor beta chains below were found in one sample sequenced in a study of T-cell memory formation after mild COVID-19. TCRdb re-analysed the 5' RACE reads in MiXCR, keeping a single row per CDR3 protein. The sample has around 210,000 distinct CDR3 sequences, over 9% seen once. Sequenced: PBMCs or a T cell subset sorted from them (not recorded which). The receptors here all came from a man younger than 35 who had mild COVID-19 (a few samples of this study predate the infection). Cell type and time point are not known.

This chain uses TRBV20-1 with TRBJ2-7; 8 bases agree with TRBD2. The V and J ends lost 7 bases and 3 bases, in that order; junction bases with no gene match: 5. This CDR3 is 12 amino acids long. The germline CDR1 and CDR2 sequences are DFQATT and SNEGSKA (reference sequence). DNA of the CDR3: TGCAGTGAAACGGCGGGGGGCTACGAGCAGTACGTC. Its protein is CSETAGGYEQYV.

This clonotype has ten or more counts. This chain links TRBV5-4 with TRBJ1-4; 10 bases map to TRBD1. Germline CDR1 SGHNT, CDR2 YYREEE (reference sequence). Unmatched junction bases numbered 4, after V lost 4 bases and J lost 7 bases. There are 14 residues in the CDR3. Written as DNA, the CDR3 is TGTGCCAGCAGCAGACAGGGGGCGACTGAAAAACTGTTTTTT. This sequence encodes CASSRQGATEKLFF.

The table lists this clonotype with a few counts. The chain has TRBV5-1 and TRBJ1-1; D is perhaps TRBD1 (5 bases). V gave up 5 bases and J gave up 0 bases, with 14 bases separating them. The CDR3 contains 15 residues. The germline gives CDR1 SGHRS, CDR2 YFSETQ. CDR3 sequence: CASRGPTVLNTEAFF. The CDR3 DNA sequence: TGCGCCAGCAGGGGACCGACAGTGCTGAACACTGAAGCTTTCTTT.

The CDR3: CASSHARVPNSPLHF. CDR3 DNA sequence: TGTGCCAGCAGCCATGCGAGAGTGCCAAATTCACCCCTCCACTTT. The chain is built from TRBV14 and TRBJ1-6; D unclear. CDR3 size: 15 residues. Trimming removed 3 bases from V and 7 bases from J, with 13 bases in between. The germline V gene encodes CDR1 SGHDN and CDR2 FVKESK.

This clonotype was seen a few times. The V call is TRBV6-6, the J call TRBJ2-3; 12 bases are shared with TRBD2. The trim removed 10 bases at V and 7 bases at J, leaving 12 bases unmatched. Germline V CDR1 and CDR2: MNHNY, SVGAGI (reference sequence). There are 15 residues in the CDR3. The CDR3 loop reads CATRSASGGANTQYF. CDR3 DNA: TGTGCCACCCGTAGCGCTAGCGGGGGGGCTAATACGCAGTATTTT.

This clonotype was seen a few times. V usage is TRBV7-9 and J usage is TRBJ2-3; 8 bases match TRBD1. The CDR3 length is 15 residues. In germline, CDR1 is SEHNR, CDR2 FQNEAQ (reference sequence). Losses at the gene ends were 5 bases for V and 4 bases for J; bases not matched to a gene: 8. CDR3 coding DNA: TGTGCCAGCAGCATAGGACAGGGCGGAGCAGATACGCAGTATTTT. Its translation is CASSIGQGGADTQYF.

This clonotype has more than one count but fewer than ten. The chain's CDR3 is CAWSVPGGRAFF. DNA for the CDR3: TGTGCCTGGAGTGTGCCGGGGGGCCGAGCTTTCTTT. The gene calls are TRBV30 and TRBJ1-1; TRBD1 might be the D (6 bases). CDR1 and CDR2 (germline): GTSNPN, SVGIG (reference sequence). The CDR3 runs to 12 residues. Between the trimmed V and J ends, which lost 0 bases and 10 bases, there was a span of 12 bases.

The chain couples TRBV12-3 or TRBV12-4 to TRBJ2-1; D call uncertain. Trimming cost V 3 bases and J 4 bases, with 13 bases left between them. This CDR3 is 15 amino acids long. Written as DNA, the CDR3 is TGTGCCAGCAGTTTTGGTTGGGCAGGATACAATGAGCAGTTCTTC. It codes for CASSFGWAGYNEQFF.

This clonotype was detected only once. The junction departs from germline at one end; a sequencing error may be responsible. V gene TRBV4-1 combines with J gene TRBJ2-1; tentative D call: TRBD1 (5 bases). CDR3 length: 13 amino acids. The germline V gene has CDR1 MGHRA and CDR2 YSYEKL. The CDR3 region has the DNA TGCGCCTGCAGCCAAGAGAACAGGAATGAGCAGTTATTC. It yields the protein CACSQENRNEQLF.

For the CDR3, the DNA is TGTGCCAGCAGCTTAGGCCTCAATCAGCCCCAGCATTTT. This encodes CASSLGLNQPQHF. The chain combines TRBV7-3 with TRBJ1-5; D ambiguous. CDR1 and CDR2 from the germline V gene are SGHTA and FQGTGA. CDR3 length equals 13 residues. Deletions cut 2 bases from V and 3 bases from J, with 5 bases between.

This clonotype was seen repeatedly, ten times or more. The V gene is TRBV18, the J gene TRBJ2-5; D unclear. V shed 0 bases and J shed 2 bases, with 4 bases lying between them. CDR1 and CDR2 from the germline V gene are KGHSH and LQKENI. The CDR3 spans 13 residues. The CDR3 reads CASSPPGQETQYF. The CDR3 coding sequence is TGTGCCAGCTCACCACCAGGACAAGAGACCCAGTACTTC.

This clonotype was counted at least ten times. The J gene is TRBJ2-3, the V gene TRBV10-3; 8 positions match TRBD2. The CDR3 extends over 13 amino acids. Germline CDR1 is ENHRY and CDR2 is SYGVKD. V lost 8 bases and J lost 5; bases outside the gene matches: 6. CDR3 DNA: TGTGCCATCGCCGGGGGGGTTGGAGATACGCAGTATTTT. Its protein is CAIAGGVGDTQYF.

In DNA form, the CDR3 reads TGTGCCAGCAGCCAAGATAGGCATGAGCAGTTCTTC. As protein: CASSQDRHEQFF. V is TRBV4-2 and J is TRBJ2-1; D gene ambiguous. The CDR3 totals 12 residues. Deletions cut 0 bases from V and 8 bases from J, with 5 bases between. The germline gives CDR1 LGHNA, CDR2 YNFKEQ.

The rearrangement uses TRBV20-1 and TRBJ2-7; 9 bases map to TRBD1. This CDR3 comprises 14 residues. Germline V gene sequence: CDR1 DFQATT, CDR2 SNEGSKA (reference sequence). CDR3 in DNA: TGCAGCGTTATGCGACAGGGGGTCTCCTACGAGCAGTACTTC. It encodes CSVMRQGVSYEQYF.

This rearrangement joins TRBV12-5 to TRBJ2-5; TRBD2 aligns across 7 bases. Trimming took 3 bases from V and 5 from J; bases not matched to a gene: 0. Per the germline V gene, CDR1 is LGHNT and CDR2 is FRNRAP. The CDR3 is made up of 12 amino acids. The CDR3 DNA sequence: TGTGCTAGTGGTTTCGGGAGGGAGACCCAGTACTTC. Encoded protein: CASGFGRETQYF.

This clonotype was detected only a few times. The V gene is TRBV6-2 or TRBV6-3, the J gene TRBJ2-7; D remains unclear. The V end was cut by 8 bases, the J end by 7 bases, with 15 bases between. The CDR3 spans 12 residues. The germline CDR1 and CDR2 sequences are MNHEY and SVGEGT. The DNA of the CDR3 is TGTGCCAGCGGAGCGAGGCGTTTTGAGCAGTACGTC. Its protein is CASGARRFEQYV.

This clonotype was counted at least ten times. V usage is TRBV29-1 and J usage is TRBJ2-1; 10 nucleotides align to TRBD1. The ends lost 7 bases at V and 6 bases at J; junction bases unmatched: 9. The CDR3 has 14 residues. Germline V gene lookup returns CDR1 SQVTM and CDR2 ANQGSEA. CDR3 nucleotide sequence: TGCAGCGGTTCGAGTAGGGACAGGGGCAATGAGCAGTTCTTC. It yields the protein CSGSSRDRGNEQFF.

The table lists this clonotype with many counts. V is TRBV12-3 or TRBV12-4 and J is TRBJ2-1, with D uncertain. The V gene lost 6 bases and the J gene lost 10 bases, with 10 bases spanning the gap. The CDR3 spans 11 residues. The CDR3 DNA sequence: TGTGCCAGCAGCTCCTATGTGGAGCAGTTCTTC. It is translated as CASSSYVEQFF.

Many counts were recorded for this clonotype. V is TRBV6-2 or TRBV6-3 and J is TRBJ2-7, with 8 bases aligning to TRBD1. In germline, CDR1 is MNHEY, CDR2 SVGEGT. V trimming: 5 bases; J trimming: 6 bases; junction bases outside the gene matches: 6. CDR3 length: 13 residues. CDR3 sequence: CASSRTGLSEQYF. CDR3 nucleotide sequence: TGTGCCAGCAGTCGGACAGGGCTCTCCGAGCAGTACTTC.

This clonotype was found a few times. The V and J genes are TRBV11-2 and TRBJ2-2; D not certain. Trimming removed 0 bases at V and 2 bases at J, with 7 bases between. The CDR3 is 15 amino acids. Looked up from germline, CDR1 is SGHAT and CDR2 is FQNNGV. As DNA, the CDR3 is TGTGCCAGCAGCTTAGAAGGGTACAACACCGGGGAGCTGTTTTTT. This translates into CASSLEGYNTGELFF.

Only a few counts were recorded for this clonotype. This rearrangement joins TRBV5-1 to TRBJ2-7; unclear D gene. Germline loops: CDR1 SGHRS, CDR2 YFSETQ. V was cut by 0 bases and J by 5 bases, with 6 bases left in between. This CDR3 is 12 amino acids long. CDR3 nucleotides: TGCGCCAGCAGCTTGGAACGTAACGAGCAGTACTTC. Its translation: CASSLERNEQYF.

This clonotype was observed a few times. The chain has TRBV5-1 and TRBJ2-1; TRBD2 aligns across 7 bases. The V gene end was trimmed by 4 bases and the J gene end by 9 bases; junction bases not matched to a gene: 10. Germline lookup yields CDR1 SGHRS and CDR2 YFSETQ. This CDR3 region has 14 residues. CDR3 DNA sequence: TGCGCCAGCAGCATTCTCGGACTAGAATCTGAGCAGTTCTTC. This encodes CASSILGLESEQFF.

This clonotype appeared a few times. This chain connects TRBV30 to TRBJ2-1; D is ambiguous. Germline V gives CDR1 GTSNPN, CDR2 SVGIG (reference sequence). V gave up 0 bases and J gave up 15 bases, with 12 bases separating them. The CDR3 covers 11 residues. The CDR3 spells CAWSVAQAPFF. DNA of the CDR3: TGTGCCTGGAGTGTTGCCCAGGCCCCGTTCTTC.

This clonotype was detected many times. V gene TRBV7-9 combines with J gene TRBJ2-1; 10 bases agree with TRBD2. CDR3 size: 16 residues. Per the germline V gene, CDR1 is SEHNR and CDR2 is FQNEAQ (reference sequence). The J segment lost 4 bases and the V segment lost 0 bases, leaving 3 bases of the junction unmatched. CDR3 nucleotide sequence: TGTGCCAGCAGCTTAGCCCTAGCGGGGGCGTACAATGAGCAGTTCTTC. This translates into CASSLALAGAYNEQFF.

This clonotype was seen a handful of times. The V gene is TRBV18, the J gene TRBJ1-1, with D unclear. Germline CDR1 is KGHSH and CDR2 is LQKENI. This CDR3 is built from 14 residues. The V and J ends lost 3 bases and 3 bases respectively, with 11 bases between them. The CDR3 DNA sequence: TGTGCCAGCTCACCGAGCCTGGCGGACACTGAAGCTTTCTTT. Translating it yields CASSPSLADTEAFF. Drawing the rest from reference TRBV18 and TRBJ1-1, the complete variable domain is NAGVMQNPRHLVRRRGQEARLRCSPMKGHSHVYWYRQLPEEGLKFMVYLQKENIIDESGMPKERFSAEFPKEGPSILRIQQVVRGDSAAYFCASSPSLADTEAFFGQGTRLTVV.

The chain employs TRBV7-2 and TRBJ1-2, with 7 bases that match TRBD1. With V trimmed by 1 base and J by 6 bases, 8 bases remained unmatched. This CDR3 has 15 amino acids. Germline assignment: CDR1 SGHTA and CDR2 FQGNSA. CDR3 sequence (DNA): TGTGCCAGCAGCTTAGGGCTAGACAGGGTGGATGGCTACACCTTC. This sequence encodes CASSLGLDRVDGYTF.

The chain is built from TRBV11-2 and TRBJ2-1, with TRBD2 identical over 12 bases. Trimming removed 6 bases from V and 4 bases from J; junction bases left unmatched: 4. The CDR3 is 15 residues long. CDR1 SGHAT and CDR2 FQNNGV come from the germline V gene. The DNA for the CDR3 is TGTGCCAGCAGACCGACTAGCGGGGGTTACAATGAGCAGTTCTTC. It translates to CASRPTSGGYNEQFF.

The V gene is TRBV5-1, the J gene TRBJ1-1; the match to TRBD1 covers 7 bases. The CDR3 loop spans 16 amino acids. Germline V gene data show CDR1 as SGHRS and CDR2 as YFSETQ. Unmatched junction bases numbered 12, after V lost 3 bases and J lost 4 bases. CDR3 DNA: TGCGCCAGCAGCTCGGGGGAGGGGGCCGCCCCCACTGAAGCTTTCTTT. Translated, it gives CASSSGEGAAPTEAFF. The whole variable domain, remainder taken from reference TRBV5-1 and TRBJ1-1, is KAGVTQTPRYLIKTRGQQVTLSCSPISGHRSVSWYQQTPGQGLQFLFEYFSETQRNKGNFPGRFSGRQFSNSRSEMNVSTLELGDSALYLCASSSGEGAAPTEAFFGQGTRLTVV.